This entry lists 26 T cell receptor beta chains sequenced from one sample in a study of blood T cell repertoires in COVID-19. Profiled with immunoSEQ multiplex PCR; TCRdb holds only in-frame clones, not every one. Here the sample spans 90,000 to 120,000 clones, around four fifths being singletons. The sequenced sample was peripheral blood. These receptor sequences come from an older woman with acute or convalescent COVID-19.

The J gene is TRBJ2-1, the V gene TRBV5-4, with 9 positions matching TRBD1. Trimming at V came to 4 bases and at J to 2 bases, leaving 4 bases not matched to a gene. Per the germline V gene, CDR1 is SGHNT and CDR2 is YYREEE (reference sequence). The CDR3 has 15 amino acids. The CDR3 DNA follows: TGTGCCAGCAGCCCATGGACAGGGGCCTACAATGAGCAGTTCTTC. This translates into CASSPWTGAYNEQFF.

The chain is built from TRBV11-2 and TRBJ1-1; unclear D gene. The CDR3 length is 15 residues. V lost 4 bases, J lost 1 base, and 13 bases lay in between. Per the germline V gene, CDR1 is SGHAT and CDR2 is FQNNGV. The CDR3 is CASSSWTHSNTEAFF. CDR3 nucleotides: TGTGCCAGCAGCTCCTGGACTCACTCGAACACTGAAGCTTTCTTT.

The chain uses TRBV4-1 and TRBJ2-2; 8 bases line up with TRBD1. V gave up 1 base and J gave up 0 bases; unmatched junction bases: 16. The CDR3 spans 21 residues. The germline gives CDR1 MGHRA, CDR2 YSYEKL. This CDR3 reads CASSQAGYGQGDFANTGELFF. The CDR3 DNA is TGCGCCAGCAGCCAAGCGGGCTACGGACAGGGAGATTTCGCGAACACCGGGGAGCTGTTTTTT.

The V gene is TRBV19, the J gene TRBJ1-3, with D unclear. Trimming stripped 1 base from V and 0 bases from J, with 4 bases between. Germline CDR1 reads LNHDA; CDR2 reads SQIVND (reference sequence). This CDR3 spans 14 amino acids. As DNA, the CDR3 is TGTGCCAGTAGTATAGCAGTCTCTGGAAACACCATATATTTT. Translation gives CASSIAVSGNTIYF. Looking up the rest from reference TRBV19 and TRBJ1-3 gives the full variable domain: DGGITQSPKYLFRKEGQNVTLSCEQNLNHDAMYWYRQDPGQGLRLIYYSQIVNDFQKGDIAEGYSVSREKKESFPLTVTSAQKNPTAFYLCASSIAVSGNTIYFGEGSWLTVV.

This clone was detected a few times. The chain recombines TRBV19 with TRBJ2-1; maybe TRBD2 (7 bases). The CDR3 sequence is 16 residues long. The germline gives CDR1 LNHDA, CDR2 SQIVND (reference sequence). Deletions cut 4 bases from V and 7 bases from J, with 20 bases between. This CDR3 is CASSKFRGATGNEQFF. The CDR3, as DNA: TGTGCCAGTAGTAAATTCCGGGGGGCAACGGGGAATGAGCAGTTCTTC.

This rearrangement joins TRBV28 to TRBJ2-4; D is uncertain. The CDR3 consists of 13 residues. Germline values: CDR1 MDHEN, CDR2 SYDVKM. The V and J ends lost 7 bases and 0 bases respectively, with 7 bases between them. CDR3 residues: CASNRIAKNIQYF. Written as DNA, the CDR3 is TGTGCCAGCAACAGAATAGCCAAAAACATTCAGTACTTC.

The rearrangement links TRBV19 to TRBJ2-1; possible D gene TRBD2, 6 bases. Trimming cost V 0 bases and J 7 bases, with 19 bases left between them. There are 17 residues in the CDR3. The germline CDR1 and CDR2 sequences are LNHDA and SQIVND (reference sequence). This CDR3 is CASSIDGAGIGRNEQFF. The CDR3 region has the DNA TGTGCCAGTAGTATAGATGGGGCAGGGATTGGGAGGAATGAGCAGTTCTTC.

This chain joins TRBV28 and TRBJ2-1, with D possibly matching TRBD1 (6 bases). This CDR3 region has 17 residues. Deletions cut 7 bases from V and 8 bases from J, with 27 bases between. CDR1 MDHEN and CDR2 SYDVKM come from the germline V gene. The CDR3 loop reads CASNPPAEDRARDEQFF. The DNA of the CDR3 is TGTGCCAGCAACCCTCCGGCCGAGGACAGAGCTCGGGATGAGCAGTTCTTC. The whole variable domain, remainder taken from reference TRBV28 and TRBJ2-1, is DVKVTQSSRYLVKRTGEKVFLECVQDMDHENMFWYRQDPGLGLRLIYFSYDVKMKEKGDIPEGYSVSREKKERFSLILESASTNQTSMYLCASNPPAEDRARDEQFFGPGTRLTVL.

This chain connects TRBV27 to TRBJ2-3; D is perhaps TRBD2 (6 bases). Germline CDR1 and CDR2: MNHEY and SMNVEV (reference sequence). The V end was cut by 3 bases, the J end by 6 bases, with 13 bases between. CDR3 size: 14 residues. The CDR3 nucleotides are TGTGCCAGCAGTTTGGGACTTCAGGCGGATACGCAGTATTTT. This translates into CASSLGLQADTQYF.

The chain employs TRBV2 and TRBJ1-1, with 7 bases fitting TRBD1. CDR3 length: 17 residues. Germline lookup yields CDR1 SNHLY and CDR2 FYNNEI. The ends lost 7 bases at V and 0 bases at J; junction bases unmatched: 14. CDR3 in DNA: TGTGCCAGCAAGAGGGACAGACTCTTCTCGATGAACACTGAAGCTTTCTTT. Amino acids: CASKRDRLFSMNTEAFF. Complete variable domain (other parts from reference TRBV2 and TRBJ1-1): EPEVTQTPSHQVTQMGQEVILRCVPISNHLYFYWYRQILGQKVEFLVSFYNNEISEKSEIFDDQFSVERPDGSNFTLKIRSTKLEDSAMYFCASKRDRLFSMNTEAFFGQGTRLTVV.

The rearrangement links TRBV7-9 to TRBJ2-7; 8 positions match TRBD2. Germline V gene lookup returns CDR1 SEHNR and CDR2 FQNEAQ (reference sequence). Losses at the gene ends were 2 bases for V and 2 bases for J; bases not matched to a gene: 8. The CDR3 is made up of 16 amino acids. DNA for the CDR3: TGTGCCAGCAGCTTAAAACCAGCGGGAGCCCCCTACGAGCAGTACTTC. Translated: CASSLKPAGAPYEQYF. The entire variable domain, with the rest obtained from reference TRBV7-9 and TRBJ2-7, is as follows: DTGVSQNPRHKITKRGQNVTFRCDPISEHNRLYWYRQTLGQGPEFLTYFQNEAQLEKSRLLSDRFSAERPKGSFSTLEIQRTEQGDSAMYLCASSLKPAGAPYEQYFGPGTRLTVT.

V usage is TRBV18 and J usage is TRBJ1-2; tentatively, D is TRBD1 (5 bases). The CDR3 has 14 residues. The germline gives CDR1 KGHSH, CDR2 LQKENI. V shed 3 bases and J shed 0 bases, with 8 bases lying between them. The CDR3 DNA sequence: TGTGCCAGCTCACCGTCGGGGGCTAACTATGGCTACACCTTC. This codes for CASSPSGANYGYTF.

The rearrangement links TRBV19 to TRBJ2-7; 8 bases fit TRBD2. Germline V gene sequence: CDR1 LNHDA, CDR2 SQIVND (reference sequence). The CDR3 spans 16 residues. V lost 4 bases and J lost 7; bases outside the gene matches: 15. In nucleotides, the CDR3 is TGTGCCAGTAGTAAGCTACGGACTAGCCTACTCGGAGAGCAGTACTTC. This translates into CASSKLRTSLLGEQYF.

The chain employs TRBV28 and TRBJ1-1; D is ambiguous. V lost 10 bases, J lost 3 bases, and 6 bases lay in between. Germline V gives CDR1 MDHEN, CDR2 SYDVKM. The CDR3 is made up of 10 amino acids. In DNA, the CDR3 is TGTGCCACCCGGTACACTGAAGCTTTCTTT. Protein sequence: CATRYTEAFF.

J is TRBJ1-6 and V is TRBV5-6; D uncertain. This CDR3 contains 17 residues. The V gene's germline CDR1 is SGHDT and CDR2 YYEEEE. The germline V and J ends were trimmed by 0 bases and 8 bases, with 18 bases remaining between them. The CDR3 nucleotides are TGTGCCAGCAGCTTGGTAGTGGCCCAAGAGGGATATTCACCCCTCCACTTT. Residues: CASSLVVAQEGYSPLHF.

J is TRBJ2-6 and V is TRBV19, with 8 bases identical to TRBD1. The CDR3 is 19 amino acids. V lost 6 bases to trimming and J lost 2 bases; unmatched junction nucleotides: 15. Germline V lookup: CDR1 LNHDA, CDR2 SQIVND (reference sequence). CDR3 sequence reads: CASRSGRTGLGTGANVLTF. CDR3 coding DNA: TGTGCCAGTAGATCCGGAAGGACAGGGTTGGGTACTGGGGCCAACGTCCTGACTTTC.

The chain has TRBV2 and TRBJ1-2; D not certain. The ends were cut back, 0 bases at V and 3 bases at J, with 11 bases in the middle. Germline CDR1 and CDR2: SNHLY and FYNNEI. There are 15 residues in the CDR3. CDR3 nucleotide sequence: TGTGCCAGCAGTGAAGCGGAGGAATTGGACTATGGCTACACCTTC. Translation gives CASSEAEELDYGYTF.

DNA for the CDR3: TGTGCCTGGAAGGAGGCGGGTGCCCGTATTGAGCAGTTCTTC. This codes for CAWKEAGARIEQFF. V usage is TRBV30 and J usage is TRBJ2-1; perhaps TRBD2 as D (5 bases). The CDR3 extends over 14 amino acids. Germline loops: CDR1 GTSNPN, CDR2 SVGIG (reference sequence). Trimming shortened V by 4 bases and J by 9 bases, and 19 bases separated the two germline ends.

This chain connects TRBV7-8 to TRBJ1-1, with unresolved D. The V and J ends lost 5 bases and 0 bases respectively, with 10 bases between them. Germline V CDR1 and CDR2: SGHVS, FQNEAQ. The CDR3 is made up of 14 amino acids. The CDR3 protein is CASSPPEMNTEAFF. The CDR3, as DNA: TGTGCCAGCAGCCCCCCCGAGATGAACACTGAAGCTTTCTTT.

The chain combines TRBV7-8 with TRBJ2-5; D may be TRBD2 (7 bases). In germline, CDR1 is SGHVS, CDR2 FQNEAQ. The CDR3 spans 15 residues. V was pared by 5 bases and J by 5 bases, with 18 bases between. CDR3 loop: CASSPGGRGRETQYF. The CDR3 nucleotides are TGTGCCAGCAGCCCCGGGGGGAGGGGGAGGGAGACCCAGTACTTC.

This sequence joins TRBV27 and TRBJ2-3; 16 positions match TRBD2. The CDR3 has 15 residues. Unmatched junction bases numbered 5, after V lost 8 bases and J lost 6 bases. Germline values: CDR1 MNHEY, CDR2 SMNVEV (reference sequence). The CDR3 region is CASSPGLAGGDTQYF. CDR3 bases: TGTGCCAGCTCCCCGGGACTAGCGGGAGGGGATACGCAGTATTTT.

The V and J genes are TRBV4-1 and TRBJ2-1; no firm D call. The CDR3 is 13 amino acids. Germline CDR1 and CDR2: MGHRA and YSYEKL. Trimming stripped 5 bases from V and 7 bases from J, with 12 bases between. CDR3 sequence: CASSSLEWNEQFF. CDR3 coding DNA: TGCGCCAGCAGCTCGTTGGAGTGGAATGAGCAGTTCTTC.

As concerns this clone: One junction end does not reproduce the germline sequence, and a read error may be involved. J is TRBJ2-5 and V is TRBV7-2; 7 bases align to TRBD2. Germline V lookup: CDR1 SGHTA, CDR2 FQGNSA. The CDR3 sequence is 13 residues long. CDR3 DNA sequence: TGTGCCAGCAGCTTAACGGCACTAGCGCCTTTGGACTTC. Its protein is CASSLTALAPLDF.

This CDR3 is CASSSAWDRGNYEQYF. The CDR3 DNA reads TGTGCCAGCAGCTCCGCATGGGACAGGGGAAACTACGAGCAGTACTTC. The V and J genes are TRBV5-5 and TRBJ2-7; 10 nucleotides align to TRBD1. V dropped 3 bases and J dropped 3; count of bases not matched to a gene: 9. This CDR3 is built from 16 residues. The germline CDR1 and CDR2 sequences are SGHKS and YYEKEE (reference sequence).

The rearrangement links TRBV7-2 to TRBJ1-5, with a tentative D call TRBD1 (6 bases). Looked up from germline, CDR1 is SGHTA and CDR2 is FQGNSA. The CDR3 length is 15 residues. Trimming pared 5 bases from V and 2 bases from J, leaving 13 bases between. The CDR3 DNA sequence: TGTGCCAGCAGCCTTCGGGACACTCGCAATCAGCCCCAGCATTTT. It encodes CASSLRDTRNQPQHF.

The rearrangement uses TRBV5-4 and TRBJ1-4, with D perhaps TRBD1 (6 bases). The CDR3 contains 16 residues. Germline assignment: CDR1 SGHNT and CDR2 YYREEE (reference sequence). The V end lost 7 bases, the J end lost 1 base, and 17 bases lay between the germline ends. The CDR3 is CASARGGAVTNEKLFF. As DNA, the CDR3 is TGTGCCAGCGCTCGCGGGGGGGCTGTAACTAATGAAAAACTGTTTTTT.